This is a list of T cell receptor beta chains from one sample in a study of cytomegalovirus exposure and HLA in healthy donors. TCRdb keeps only in-frame clones here, not all; method: immunoSEQ multiplex PCR. The profile shows 130,000 or so clones, approximately 82% of them singletons. Sequencing input: PBMCs. These receptors originate from a man in his forties in good health and CMV-seronegative. Each CDR3 is given with its conserved first and last residue. A D gene is named only where the DNA matches it firmly. The size entry is marked missing in some rows and otherwise reads once, few, many or a size class.

abundance	v_gene	d_gene	j_gene	CDR3aa	CDR3nt
NA	TRBV7-9	NA	TRBJ2-7	CASSLEEGLADEQHF	TGTGCCAGCAGCTTAGAGGAGGGTCTTGCCGACGAGCAGCACTTC
NA	TRBV5-4	NA	TRBJ2-2	CASRESSEGNTGELFF	TGTGCCAGCAGAGAGTCGTCAGAGGGGAACACCGGGGAGCTGTTTTTT
few	TRBV30	NA	TRBJ1-1	CAWSTGQHTEAFF	TGTGCCTGGAGTACTGGACAGCACACTGAAGCTTTCTTT
NA	TRBV4-3	TRBD1	TRBJ2-7	CASSRTLGQGAYEQYF	TGCGCCAGCAGCCGGACCCTTGGACAGGGCGCGTACGAGCAGTACTTC
NA	TRBV19	NA	TRBJ1-5	CASSIAGLGNQPQHF	TGTGCCAGTAGTATTGCGGGTCTCGGCAATCAGCCCCAGCATTTT
NA	TRBV27	TRBD1	TRBJ2-7	CASSVTGVWNEQYF	TGTGCCAGCAGTGTTACAGGGGTTTGGAACGAGCAGTACTTC
once	TRBV7-9	NA	TRBJ1-1	CASSLHSNEAFF	TGTGCCAGCAGCTTACACAGCAATGAAGCTTTCTTT
NA	TRBV10-2	TRBD2	TRBJ2-7	CASSLAGGGYEQYF	TGCGCCAGCAGTCTAGCGGGGGGAGGCTACGAGCAGTACTTC
NA	TRBV7-2	NA	TRBJ2-2	CASSLAGGGELFF	TGTGCCAGCAGCTTAGCGGGGGGCGGGGAGCTGTTTTTT
NA	TRBV6-1	NA	TRBJ1-5	CASRRQGNQPQHF	TGTGCCAGCCGAAGACAGGGCAATCAGCCCCAGCATTTT
NA	TRBV4-1	NA	TRBJ1-1	CASSNGGDSTEAFF	TGCGCCAGCAGCAACGGTGGTGACTCCACTGAAGCTTTCTTT
NA	TRBV29-1	TRBD1	TRBJ1-1	CSARTTTGDTEAFF	TGCAGCGCAAGAACGACGACAGGGGACACTGAAGCTTTCTTT
NA	TRBV2	NA	TRBJ1-2	CASIVGAELNYGYTF	TGTGCCAGCATAGTAGGGGCAGAGCTTAACTATGGCTACACCTTC
NA	TRBV7-9	TRBD1	TRBJ1-2	CASSPQGTGGYGYTF	TGTGCCAGCAGCCCGCAAGGAACAGGGGGCTATGGCTACACCTTC
NA	TRBV5-4	NA	TRBJ1-2	CASSLTAYYGYTF	TGTGCCAGCAGCTTGACAGCTTACTATGGCTACACCTTC
NA	TRBV9	TRBD2	TRBJ2-2	CASSVGTIAGAYTGELFF	TGTGCCAGCAGCGTAGGCACCATAGCGGGGGCCTACACCGGGGAGCTGTTTTTT
few	TRBV5-6	NA	TRBJ2-5	CASSSSGAGAQYF	TGTGCCAGCAGCTCGAGTGGCGCAGGGGCCCAGTACTTC
NA	TRBV7-7	NA	TRBJ2-1	CASSIGQGEQFF	TGTGCCAGCAGCATAGGACAAGGCGAGCAGTTCTTC
NA	TRBV5-1	NA	TRBJ1-2	CASSLSQGSTYGYTF	TGCGCCAGCAGCTTGTCCCAGGGAAGTACCTATGGCTACACCTTC
few	TRBV5-6	NA	TRBJ1-1	CASSLSRSNTEAFF	TGTGCCAGCAGCTTAAGCCGGTCGAACACTGAAGCTTTCTTT
NA	TRBV5-5	TRBD1	TRBJ1-4	CASSLPDRGSNEKLFF	TGTGCCAGCAGCTTGCCAGACAGGGGATCTAATGAAAAACTGTTTTTT
few	TRBV2	TRBD2	TRBJ2-3	CASGTSGATDTQYF	TGTGCCAGCGGGACTAGCGGGGCGACAGATACGCAGTATTTT
NA	TRBV19	TRBD1	TRBJ2-3	CASSIGQGVGDTQYF	TGTGCCAGTAGTATTGGACAGGGGGTAGGAGATACGCAGTATTTT
NA	TRBV29-1	NA	TRBJ1-1	CSVAGGVNTEAFF	TGCAGCGTTGCTGGGGGGGTGAACACTGAAGCTTTCTTT
NA	TRBV25-1	NA	TRBJ2-3	CASSDTVTDTQYF	TGTGCCAGCAGTGACACAGTCACAGATACGCAGTATTTT
NA	TRBV7-9	NA	TRBJ1-1	CASSLPDIRNTEAFF	TGTGCCAGCAGCTTACCGGACATCCGGAACACTGAAGCTTTCTTT
NA	TRBV21-1	NA	TRBJ2-7	CASSKGGDRGSYEQYF	TGTGCCAGCAGCAAAGGGGGGGACAGGGGGTCCTACGAGCAGTACTTC
NA	TRBV14	NA	TRBJ1-5	CASSRQHNQPQHF	TGTGCCAGCAGCCGACAACACAATCAGCCCCAGCATTTT
NA	TRBV9	NA	TRBJ1-3	CASSEGRSTGNTIYF	TGTGCCAGCAGCGAGGGGAGGTCAACTGGAAACACCATATATTTT
few	TRBV6-1	NA	TRBJ1-5	CASSDSDIPNQPQHF	TGTGCCAGCAGTGACTCCGACATTCCGAATCAGCCCCAGCATTTT
few	TRBV6-1	NA	TRBJ2-3	CASSGGLLISTDTQYF	TGTGCCAGCAGTGGGGGACTCCTTATTAGCACAGATACGCAGTATTTT
NA	TRBV28	NA	TRBJ2-7	CASSLSPLVSSYEQYF	TGTGCCAGCAGTTTATCCCCCCTGGTGAGCTCCTACGAGCAGTACTTC
once	TRBV28	TRBD1	TRBJ2-7	CASSSITGQGLIIYEQYF	TGTGCCAGCAGCTCAATTACGGGACAGGGACTGATAATCTACGAGCAGTACTTC
NA	TRBV7-2	NA	TRBJ2-5	CASSLGVAGGMETQYF	TGTGCCAGCAGCTTAGGGGTGGCAGGCGGGATGGAGACCCAGTACTTC
few	TRBV11-2	NA	TRBJ1-2	CASSPPGGRGYTF	TGTGCCAGCAGCCCCCCCGGAGGAAGGGGCTACACCTTC
NA	TRBV10-2	TRBD1	TRBJ1-5	CASRDTGGPEGPQHF	TGCGCCAGCAGAGATACAGGGGGCCCAGAAGGGCCCCAGCATTTT
NA	TRBV6-5	TRBD1	TRBJ1-1	CASSYNHRGRTEAFF	TGTGCCAGCAGTTACAACCACAGGGGGCGGACTGAAGCTTTCTTT
NA	TRBV28	NA	TRBJ2-5	CASSSLTDPQETQYF	TGTGCCAGCAGTTCCTTGACAGACCCCCAAGAGACCCAGTACTTC
NA	TRBV27	NA	TRBJ1-2	CASSPSDWDYGYTF	TGTGCCAGCAGTCCCTCGGACTGGGACTATGGCTACACCTTC
NA	TRBV25-1	NA	TRBJ1-2	CASRGDNSNYGYTF	TGTGCCAGCAGAGGGGACAACTCTAACTATGGCTACACCTTC
NA	TRBV6-5	TRBD1	TRBJ1-1	CASRNTGGITEAFF	TGTGCCAGCAGGAATACAGGGGGCATCACTGAAGCTTTCTTT
NA	TRBV11-3	TRBD2	TRBJ2-1	CASSQTRGKRGGDYNEQFF	TGTGCCAGCAGCCAGACCAGGGGCAAGCGGGGGGGAGATTACAATGAGCAGTTCTTC
NA	TRBV19	NA	TRBJ2-1	CASSIMASDNEQFF	TGTGCCAGTAGTATAATGGCCAGTGACAATGAGCAGTTCTTC
NA	TRBV6-1	TRBD1	TRBJ2-1	CASSVDRGGYNEQFF	TGTGCCAGCAGTGTGGACAGGGGAGGATACAATGAGCAGTTCTTC
few	TRBV10-1	NA	TRBJ2-2	CASSDPPLAGKTGELFF	TGCGCCAGCAGTGATCCCCCCTTGGCGGGGAAGACCGGGGAGCTGTTTTTT
few	TRBV5-4	NA	TRBJ1-4	CASSLVQGSNEKLFF	TGTGCCAGCAGCTTGGTGCAGGGGAGTAATGAAAAACTGTTTTTT
few	TRBV4-2	TRBD1	TRBJ2-7	CASSEDIRDREQYF	TGTGCCAGCAGCGAAGATATCCGGGACAGGGAGCAGTACTTC
NA	TRBV5-1	NA	TRBJ1-3	CASSLGGAGNTIYF	TGCGCCAGCAGCTTGGGGGGCGCCGGAAACACCATATATTTT
NA	TRBV4-2	TRBD2	TRBJ2-1	CASSPRPSGGLNEQFF	TGTGCCAGCAGCCCGAGACCTAGCGGGGGGTTGAATGAGCAGTTCTTC
NA	TRBV30	TRBD2	TRBJ2-3	CASTSGGDTDTQYF	TGTGCATCCACTAGCGGGGGGGATACAGATACGCAGTATTTT
NA	TRBV5-1	NA	TRBJ1-4	CASSGGYDEKLFF	TGCGCCAGCTCGGGGGGATACGACGAAAAACTGTTTTTT
NA	TRBV2	NA	TRBJ1-1	CASSEAAGGTEAFF	TGTGCCAGCAGTGAAGCGGCCGGAGGCACTGAAGCTTTCTTT
NA	TRBV7-8	TRBD1	TRBJ1-2	CASSPVPTGRSYGYTF	TGTGCCAGCAGCCCAGTGCCGACAGGGCGAAGCTATGGCTACACCTTC
NA	TRBV5-4	TRBD1	TRBJ1-2	CASSQGLRDSYGYTF	TGTGCCAGCAGCCAAGGGCTCCGGGACAGCTATGGCTACACCTTC
NA	TRBV12-2	NA	TRBJ2-7	CASRLERDRVEIYEQYF	TGTGCAAGTCGCTTAGAACGTGACAGGGTCGAGATATACGAGCAGTACTTC